This T cell receptor beta chain was sequenced during a study of T-cell memory formation after mild COVID-19. Whole-study context: TCR clusters were mostly confined to one donor each.

This CDR3 is 15 amino acids long. Between the trimmed V and J ends, which lost 3 bases and 6 bases, there was a span of 17 bases. Germline CDR1 reads SGHRS; CDR2 reads YFSETQ. TCR alpha and TCR beta cDNA libraries carrying sample barcodes and UMIs were produced by 5'RACE using constant-segment primers. A single record per CDR3 protein comes from TCRdb applying MiXCR to the 5' RACE reads. The table has tens of thousands of distinct CDR3 sequences, over 6.5% seen once; the top ten hold 1.4%. Study-level findings and limits: Second-wave clones with a day 37 peak had unconfirmed SARS-CoV-2 specificity.

This clonotype was seen ten or more times. Its specificity is not known. The sequencing input was PBMCs or a T cell subset sorted from them (not recorded which). This clonotype was obtained from a man between 18 and 29 years old who had mild COVID-19 (a few samples of this study predate the infection). Cell type and time point are not known. V and J are TRBV5-1 and TRBJ2-3; D gene unclear. Here the CDR3 reads CASSSTDPRTDTQYF. In nucleotides, the CDR3 is TGCGCCAGCAGCTCCACCGACCCTAGGACCGATACGCAGTATTTT.